Below are 14 T cell receptor beta chains sequenced from a single sample in a study of blood T cell repertoires in COVID-19. The protocol was immunoSEQ multiplex PCR, while the TCRdb copy is restricted to in-frame clones and leaves out a portion. The table has around 320,000 clones, 85% to 90% seen once. Sequencing was carried out using PBMCs or T cells enriched from blood (not recorded which). These receptors were taken from a woman aged 50 to 60 who had been exposed to COVID-19.

This clone was picked up a small number of times. The rearrangement links TRBV28 to TRBJ1-3, with TRBD1 matching over 8 bases. Trimming cost V 5 bases and J 5 bases; bases outside gene matches: 8. CDR1 and CDR2 (germline): MDHEN, SYDVKM. This CDR3 is built from 15 residues. The CDR3 reads CASSPTGGTRNTIYF. Here the CDR3 DNA reads TGTGCCAGCAGTCCCACAGGGGGGACGAGAAACACCATATATTTT.

The chain uses TRBV20-1 and TRBJ1-2; maybe TRBD1 (6 bases). This CDR3 has 10 residues. V lost 4 bases to trimming and J lost 7 bases, with 7 bases between them. CDR1 DFQATT and CDR2 SNEGSKA come from the germline V gene (reference sequence). The CDR3, as DNA: TGCAGTGCTAACAGGGCTGGCTACACCTTC. This gives the protein CSANRAGYTF.

The chain employs TRBV28 and TRBJ1-6; D is perhaps TRBD1 (5 bases). The CDR3 is 17 amino acids. CDR1 and CDR2 (germline): MDHEN, SYDVKM. V was trimmed by 1 base and J by 9 bases, leaving 19 bases between them. Here the CDR3 reads CASSLLGLRAHSSPLHF. The CDR3 DNA reads as TGTGCCAGCAGTTTATTGGGACTCAGAGCCCACAGTTCACCCCTCCACTTT.

The chain uses TRBV2 and TRBJ2-5; D unresolved. V gave up 5 bases and J gave up 0 bases, with 4 bases separating them. Germline CDR1 SNHLY, CDR2 FYNNEI. The CDR3 is 12 amino acids. DNA of the CDR3: TGTGCCAGCAGTCGAGACCAAGAGACCCAGTACTTC. Its translation: CASSRDQETQYF.

The CDR3 loop is CASSLSGQGAGQPQHF. CDR3 bases: TGTGCCAGCAGTTTATCGGGACAGGGGGCGGGTCAGCCCCAGCATTTT. This sequence joins TRBV28 and TRBJ1-5, with TRBD1 identical over 12 bases. Germline V lookup: CDR1 MDHEN, CDR2 SYDVKM. The V and J ends lost 1 base and 6 bases, in that order; junction bases with no gene match: 4. The CDR3 sequence is 16 residues long. The complete variable domain, with remaining parts taken from reference TRBV28 and TRBJ1-5, reads DVKVTQSSRYLVKRTGEKVFLECVQDMDHENMFWYRQDPGLGLRLIYFSYDVKMKEKGDIPEGYSVSREKKERFSLILESASTNQTSMYLCASSLSGQGAGQPQHFGDGTRLSIL.

The genes are TRBV6-5 and TRBJ1-4; D remains unclear. The CDR3 extends over 14 amino acids. Germline CDR1 MNHEY, CDR2 SVGAGI. V shed 5 bases and J shed 4 bases, with 11 bases lying between them. CDR3 sequence: CASSPSRNNEKLFF. The DNA of the CDR3 is TGTGCCAGCAGTCCTAGTCGGAATAATGAAAAACTGTTTTTT.

The V call is TRBV3-1 (or the pseudogene TRBV3-2), the J call TRBJ2-6, with 7 positions matching TRBD1. With V trimmed by 4 bases and J by 0 bases, 12 bases remained unmatched. The germline CDR1 and CDR2 sequences are LGHDT and YNNKEL (reference sequence). The CDR3 is 19 amino acids. The CDR3 bases are TGTGCCAGCAGCCCGCTGGACAGGACCCTCTCCTCTGGGGCCAACGTCCTGACTTTC. Its protein is CASSPLDRTLSSGANVLTF.

The V gene is TRBV7-2, the J gene TRBJ2-1, with a tentative D call TRBD2 (6 bases). CDR3 length: 14 amino acids. The V end was cut by 0 bases, the J end by 8 bases, with 11 bases between. Germline CDR1 and CDR2: SGHTA and FQGNSA. CDR3: CASSLARGFDEQFF. The CDR3 coding sequence is TGTGCCAGCAGCTTAGCGCGGGGTTTCGATGAGCAGTTCTTC.

This chain joins TRBV19 and TRBJ1-1; D may be TRBD1 (6 bases). The CDR3 sequence is 14 residues long. CDR1 and CDR2 (germline): LNHDA, SQIVND (reference sequence). Trimming cost V 4 bases and J 6 bases, with 15 bases left between them. The CDR3 region has the DNA TGTGCCAGTAGTACCAGGACAGAAACGGCTGAAGCTTTCTTT. Translated, it gives CASSTRTETAEAFF.

The chain combines TRBV27 with TRBJ1-2; 7 bases line up with TRBD1. CDR1 is MNHEY and CDR2 is SMNVEV in the germline V gene (reference sequence). The CDR3 loop spans 14 amino acids. Trimming at V came to 4 bases and at J to 7 bases, leaving 9 bases not matched to a gene. The CDR3 sequence is CASSSGQTRSGYTF. CDR3 coding DNA: TGTGCCAGCAGTTCGGGACAGACCCGGTCTGGCTACACCTTC.

The chain's CDR3 is CASSLGPGNLNQPQHF. CDR3 coding DNA: TGTGCCAGCAGCTTAGGACCGGGGAATTTGAATCAGCCCCAGCATTTT. This sequence joins TRBV7-6 and TRBJ1-5; no definite D call. The germline V gene encodes CDR1 SGHVS and CDR2 FNYEAQ. V was trimmed by 1 base and J by 4 bases, leaving 14 bases between them. The CDR3 length is 16 residues. Looking up the rest from reference TRBV7-6 and TRBJ1-5 gives the full variable domain: GAGVSQSPRYKVTKRGQDVALRCDPISGHVSLYWYRQALGQGPEFLTYFNYEAQQDKSGLPNDRFSAERPEGSISTLTIQRTEQRDSAMYRCASSLGPGNLNQPQHFGDGTRLSIL.

V usage is TRBV27 and J usage is TRBJ2-6; 9 positions agree with TRBD1. The junction had 4 bases not matched to a gene; V was cut back by 5 bases and J by 2 bases. Per germline, CDR1 MNHEY and CDR2 SMNVEV (reference sequence). The CDR3 spans 16 residues. In nucleotides, the CDR3 is TGTGCCAGCAGTCTAGGGGACAGGGCTGGGGCCAACGTCCTGACTTTC. Protein: CASSLGDRAGANVLTF.

The rearrangement joins TRBV5-1 to TRBJ2-1; the match to TRBD2 covers 9 bases. This CDR3 contains 16 residues. Germline CDR1 reads SGHRS; CDR2 reads YFSETQ. With 2 bases clipped from V and 8 bases from J, the junction kept 11 bases outside the gene matches. The CDR3 spells CASSLGWLAGIDEQFF. For the CDR3, the DNA is TGCGCCAGCAGCTTAGGGTGGCTAGCGGGGATCGATGAGCAGTTCTTC. Based on the CDR3 plus reference TRBV5-1 and TRBJ2-1, the full variable domain is KAGVTQTPRYLIKTRGQQVTLSCSPISGHRSVSWYQQTPGQGLQFLFEYFSETQRNKGNFPGRFSGRQFSNSRSEMNVSTLELGDSALYLCASSLGWLAGIDEQFFGPGTRLTVL.

This clone appeared a few times. The chain uses TRBV7-8 and TRBJ2-1; D may be TRBD2 (7 bases). Germline-derived CDR1 and CDR2 are SGHVS and FQNEAQ. V lost 1 base, J lost 4 bases, and 20 bases lay in between. The CDR3 consists of 18 residues. This CDR3 is CASSLGIKRGGLYNEQFF. The CDR3 DNA reads as TGTGCCAGCAGCTTAGGAATAAAAAGGGGGGGGCTGTACAATGAGCAGTTCTTC. The full variable domain, in which reference TRBV7-8 and TRBJ2-1 provide the parts outside the CDR3, is GAGVSQSPRYKVAKRGQDVALRCDPISGHVSLFWYQQALGQGPEFLTYFQNEAQLDKSGLPSDRFFAERPEGSVSTLKIQRTQQEDSAVYLCASSLGIKRGGLYNEQFFGPGTRLTVL.